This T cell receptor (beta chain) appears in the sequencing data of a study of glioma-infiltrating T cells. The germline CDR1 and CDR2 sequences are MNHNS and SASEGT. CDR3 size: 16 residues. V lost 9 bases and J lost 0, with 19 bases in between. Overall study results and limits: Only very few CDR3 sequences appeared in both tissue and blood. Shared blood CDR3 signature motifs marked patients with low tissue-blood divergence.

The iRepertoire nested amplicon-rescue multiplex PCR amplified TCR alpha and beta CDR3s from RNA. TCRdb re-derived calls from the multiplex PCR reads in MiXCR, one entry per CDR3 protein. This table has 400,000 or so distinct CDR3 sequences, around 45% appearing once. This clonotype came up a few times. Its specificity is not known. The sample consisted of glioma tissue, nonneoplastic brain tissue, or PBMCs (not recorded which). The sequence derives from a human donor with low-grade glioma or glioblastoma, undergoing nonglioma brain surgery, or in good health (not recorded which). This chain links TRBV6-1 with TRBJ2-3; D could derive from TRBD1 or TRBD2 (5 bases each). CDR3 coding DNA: TGTGCCAGTACTTTACGGGGCGGTTATAGCACAGATACGCAGTATTTT. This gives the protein CASTLRGGYSTDTQYF.